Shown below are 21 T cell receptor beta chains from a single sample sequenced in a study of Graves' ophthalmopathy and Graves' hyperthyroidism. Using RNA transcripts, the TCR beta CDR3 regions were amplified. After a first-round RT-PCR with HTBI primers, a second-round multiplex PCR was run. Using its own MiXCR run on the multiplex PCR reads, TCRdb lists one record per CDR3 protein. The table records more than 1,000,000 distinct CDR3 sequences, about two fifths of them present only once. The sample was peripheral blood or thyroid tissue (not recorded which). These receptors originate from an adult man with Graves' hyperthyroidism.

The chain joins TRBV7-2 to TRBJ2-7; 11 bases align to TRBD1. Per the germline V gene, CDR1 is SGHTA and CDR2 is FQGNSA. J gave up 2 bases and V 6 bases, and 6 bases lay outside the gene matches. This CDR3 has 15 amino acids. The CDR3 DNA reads TGTGCCAGCAGACTCGGGACAGGGGGTCCCTACGAGCAGTACTTC. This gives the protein CASRLGTGGPYEQYF.

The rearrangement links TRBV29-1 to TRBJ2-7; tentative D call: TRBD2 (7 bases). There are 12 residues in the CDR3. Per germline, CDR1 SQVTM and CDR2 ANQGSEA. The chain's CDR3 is CACIRGAHEQYF. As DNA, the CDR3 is TGCGCGTGTATCCGGGGGGCCCACGAGCAGTACTTC.

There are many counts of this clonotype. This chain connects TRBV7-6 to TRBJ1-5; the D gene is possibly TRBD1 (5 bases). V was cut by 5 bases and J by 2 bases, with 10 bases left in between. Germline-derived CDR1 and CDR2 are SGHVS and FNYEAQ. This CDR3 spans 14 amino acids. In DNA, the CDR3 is TGTGCCAGCAGCGATGGGGACGGCAATCAGCCCCAGCATTTT. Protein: CASSDGDGNQPQHF. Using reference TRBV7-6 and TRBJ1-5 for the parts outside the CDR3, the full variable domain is GAGVSQSPRYKVTKRGQDVALRCDPISGHVSLYWYRQALGQGPEFLTYFNYEAQQDKSGLPNDRFSAERPEGSISTLTIQRTEQRDSAMYRCASSDGDGNQPQHFGDGTRLSIL.

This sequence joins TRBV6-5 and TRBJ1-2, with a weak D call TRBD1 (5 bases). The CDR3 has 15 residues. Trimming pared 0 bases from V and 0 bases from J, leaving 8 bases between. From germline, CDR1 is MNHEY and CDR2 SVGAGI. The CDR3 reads CASSYSQGSNYGYTF. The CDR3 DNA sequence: TGTGCCAGCAGTTACTCCCAGGGTTCTAACTATGGCTACACCTTC.

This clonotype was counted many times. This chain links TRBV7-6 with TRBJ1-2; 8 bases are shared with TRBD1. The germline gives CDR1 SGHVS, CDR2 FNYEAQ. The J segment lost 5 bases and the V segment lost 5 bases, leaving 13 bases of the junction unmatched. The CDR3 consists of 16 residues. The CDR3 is CASSRRTGREPYGYTF. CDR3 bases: TGTGCCAGCAGCCGCAGGACAGGGCGTGAACCTTATGGCTACACCTTC.

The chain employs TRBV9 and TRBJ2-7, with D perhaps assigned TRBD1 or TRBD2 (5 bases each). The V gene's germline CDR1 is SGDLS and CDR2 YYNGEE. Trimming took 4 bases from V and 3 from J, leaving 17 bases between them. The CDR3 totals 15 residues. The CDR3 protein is CASSLTVVGIYEQYF. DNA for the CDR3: TGTGCCAGCAGCCTGACAGTAGTCGGGATCTACGAGCAGTACTTC.

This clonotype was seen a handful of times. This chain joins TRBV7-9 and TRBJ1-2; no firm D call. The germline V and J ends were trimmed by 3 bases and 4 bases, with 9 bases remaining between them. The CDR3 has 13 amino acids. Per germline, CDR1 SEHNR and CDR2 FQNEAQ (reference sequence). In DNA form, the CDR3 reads TGTGCCAGCAGCTTGGCCCGTGTCTATGGCTACACCTTC. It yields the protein CASSLARVYGYTF.

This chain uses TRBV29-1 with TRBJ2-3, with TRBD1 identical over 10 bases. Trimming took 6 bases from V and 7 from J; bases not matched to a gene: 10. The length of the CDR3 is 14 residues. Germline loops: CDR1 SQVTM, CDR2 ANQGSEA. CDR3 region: CSVAPGQGTHTQYF. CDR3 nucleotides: TGCAGCGTAGCACCGGGACAGGGGACGCATACGCAGTATTTT.

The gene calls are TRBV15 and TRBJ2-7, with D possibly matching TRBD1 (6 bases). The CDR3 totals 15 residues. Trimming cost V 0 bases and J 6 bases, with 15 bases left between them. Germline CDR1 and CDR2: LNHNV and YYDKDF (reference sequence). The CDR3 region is CATSREGARTGEQYF. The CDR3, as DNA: TGTGCCACCAGCAGAGAGGGGGCCCGGACCGGCGAGCAGTACTTC.

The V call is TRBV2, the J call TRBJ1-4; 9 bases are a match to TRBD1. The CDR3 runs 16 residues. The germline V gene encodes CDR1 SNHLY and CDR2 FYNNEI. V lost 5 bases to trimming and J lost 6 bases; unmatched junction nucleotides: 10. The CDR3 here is CASSSTATGGYEKLFF. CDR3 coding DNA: TGTGCCAGCAGTTCGACAGCGACAGGGGGTTATGAAAAACTGTTTTTT.

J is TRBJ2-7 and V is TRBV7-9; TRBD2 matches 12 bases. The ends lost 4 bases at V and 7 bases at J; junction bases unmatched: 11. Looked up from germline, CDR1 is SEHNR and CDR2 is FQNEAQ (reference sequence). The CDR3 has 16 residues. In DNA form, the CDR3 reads TGTGCCAGCAGCTCGGGTCGACTAGCGGGAGTCCGGGAGCAGTACTTC. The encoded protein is CASSSGRLAGVREQYF.

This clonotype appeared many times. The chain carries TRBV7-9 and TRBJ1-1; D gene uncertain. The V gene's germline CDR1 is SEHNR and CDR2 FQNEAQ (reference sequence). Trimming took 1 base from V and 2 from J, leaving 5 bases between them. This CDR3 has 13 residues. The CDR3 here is CASSLGHNTEAFF. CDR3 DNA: TGTGCCAGCAGCTTAGGGCACAACACTGAAGCTTTCTTT.

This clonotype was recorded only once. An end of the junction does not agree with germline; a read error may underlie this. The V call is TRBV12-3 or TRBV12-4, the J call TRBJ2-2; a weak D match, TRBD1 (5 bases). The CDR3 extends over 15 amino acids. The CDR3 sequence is CASSSRGWDTGELFF. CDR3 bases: TGTGCCAGTAGTTCAAGGGGTTGGGACACCGGGGAGCTGTTTTTT.

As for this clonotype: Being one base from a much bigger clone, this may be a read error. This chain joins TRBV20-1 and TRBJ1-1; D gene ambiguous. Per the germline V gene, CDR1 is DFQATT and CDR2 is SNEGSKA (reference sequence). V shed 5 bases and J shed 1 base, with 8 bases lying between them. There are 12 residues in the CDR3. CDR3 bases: TGCAGTGCTGACGGACGGAACACTGAAGCTTTCTTT. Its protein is CSADGRNTEAFF.

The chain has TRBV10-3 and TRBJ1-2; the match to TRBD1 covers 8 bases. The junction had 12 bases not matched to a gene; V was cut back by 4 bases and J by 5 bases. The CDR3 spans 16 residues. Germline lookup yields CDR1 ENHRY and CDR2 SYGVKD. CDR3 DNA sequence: TGTGCCATCAGTGGAGAGAACAGGGGGTTATTGTATGGCTACACCTTC. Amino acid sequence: CAISGENRGLLYGYTF.

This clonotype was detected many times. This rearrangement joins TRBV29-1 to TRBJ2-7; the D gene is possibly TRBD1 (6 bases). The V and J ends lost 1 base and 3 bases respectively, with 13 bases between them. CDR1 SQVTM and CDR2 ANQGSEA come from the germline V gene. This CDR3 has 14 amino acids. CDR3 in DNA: TGCAGCGTTGAAGCGGACAGCCGATACTACGAGCAGTACTTC. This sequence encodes CSVEADSRYYEQYF.

The CDR3 region is CASSQVAGGYEKLFF. The CDR3 nucleotides are TGTGCCAGCAGCCAAGTAGCAGGGGGATATGAAAAACTGTTTTTT. The rearrangement joins TRBV25-1 to TRBJ1-4; 7 bases match TRBD1. The CDR3 runs to 15 residues. V trimming: 6 bases; J trimming: 6 bases; junction bases outside the gene matches: 10. CDR1 is MGHDK and CDR2 is SYGVNS in the germline V gene.

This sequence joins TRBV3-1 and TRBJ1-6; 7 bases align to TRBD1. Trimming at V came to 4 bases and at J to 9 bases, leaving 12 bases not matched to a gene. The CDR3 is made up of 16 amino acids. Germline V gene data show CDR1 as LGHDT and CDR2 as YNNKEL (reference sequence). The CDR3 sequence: CASSRWTGKDGSPLHF. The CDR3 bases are TGTGCCAGCAGCCGATGGACAGGAAAGGATGGTTCACCCCTCCACTTT.

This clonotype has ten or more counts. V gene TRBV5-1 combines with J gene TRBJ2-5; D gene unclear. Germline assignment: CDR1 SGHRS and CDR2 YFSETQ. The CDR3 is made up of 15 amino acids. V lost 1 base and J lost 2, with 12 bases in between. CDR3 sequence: CASSLLATRQETQYF. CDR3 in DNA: TGCGCCAGCAGCTTGTTAGCAACCCGACAAGAGACCCAGTACTTC.

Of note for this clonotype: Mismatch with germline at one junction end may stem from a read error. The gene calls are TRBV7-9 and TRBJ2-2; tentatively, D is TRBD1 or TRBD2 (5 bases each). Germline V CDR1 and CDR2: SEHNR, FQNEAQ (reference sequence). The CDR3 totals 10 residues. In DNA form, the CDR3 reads TGTGCCAGCAGCTTCGGGGACCTGTTTTTT. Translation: CASSFGDLFF.

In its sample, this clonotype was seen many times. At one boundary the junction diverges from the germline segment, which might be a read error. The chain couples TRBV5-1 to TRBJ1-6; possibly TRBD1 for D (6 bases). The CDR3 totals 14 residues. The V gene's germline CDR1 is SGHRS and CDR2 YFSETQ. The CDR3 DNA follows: TGTGCCAGCAGCCCACAGGGTTCGAATTCACCCCTCCACTTT. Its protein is CASSPQGSNSPLHF.